These 29 T cell receptor beta chains share one sample of origin, sequenced in a study of shared clonotypes between healthy human individuals. Repertoires were generated with immunoSEQ multiplex PCR, while TCRdb's copy carries only in-frame clones and drops some. This table has over a million clones, roughly 97% appearing once. Material: naive CD4+ T cells sorted from blood. Subset reported: CD45RA+ positively selected. These receptors were taken from a man aged 30 to 39 in good health.

The chain links TRBV29-1 to TRBJ1-3; no clear D. Per germline, CDR1 SQVTM and CDR2 ANQGSEA. CDR3 length: 14 amino acids. V was clipped by 4 bases and J by 0 bases, with 10 bases between them. The CDR3, as DNA: TGCAGCGTTGCCTCGGTCAGCTCTGGAAACACCATATATTTT. Protein: CSVASVSSGNTIYF. Looking up the rest from reference TRBV29-1 and TRBJ1-3 gives the full variable domain: SAVISQKPSRDICQRGTSLTIQCQVDSQVTMMFWYRQQPGQSLTLIATANQGSEATYESGFVIDKFPISRPNLTFSTLTVSNMSPEDSSIYLCSVASVSSGNTIYFGEGSWLTVV.

The chain employs TRBV6-1 and TRBJ2-3; 8 nucleotides line up with TRBD2. Unmatched junction bases numbered 20, after V lost 6 bases and J lost 15 bases. Looked up from germline, CDR1 is MNHNS and CDR2 is SASEGT. The CDR3 is 15 residues long. The CDR3 nucleotides read TGTGCCAGCAGCGAACGGGGGTCTAGCGGGCCCAGGTTTTATTTT. The encoded protein is CASSERGSSGPRFYF.

The CDR3 sequence: CASSPSSNYYEQYF. CDR3 nucleotides: TGTGCCAGCAGTCCCAGCTCCAACTACTACGAGCAGTACTTC. The gene calls are TRBV6-5 and TRBJ2-7, with no clear D. The ends were cut back, 5 bases at V and 3 bases at J, with 14 bases in the middle. Germline CDR1 and CDR2: MNHEY and SVGAGI. The length of the CDR3 is 14 residues.

This chain connects TRBV4-3 to TRBJ2-3; D gene ambiguous. CDR1 is LGHNA, CDR2 YSLEER, per germline. This CDR3 is 16 amino acids long. Trimming removed 0 bases from V and 1 base from J, with 11 bases in between. CDR3 amino acids: CASSQDRGLGTDTQYF. DNA of the CDR3: TGCGCCAGCAGCCAAGACCGCGGCCTTGGCACAGATACGCAGTATTTT.

V is TRBV9 and J is TRBJ1-5, with D tentatively TRBD1 (5 bases). The CDR3 contains 13 residues. Trimming removed 0 bases at V and 10 bases at J, with 11 bases between. The germline V gene has CDR1 SGDLS and CDR2 YYNGEE. CDR3: CASSVGPGSPQHF. The DNA for the CDR3 is TGTGCCAGCAGCGTAGGCCCAGGGAGTCCCCAGCATTTT.

With respect to this clone: Likely a read error: the CDR3 ends without its conserved phenylalanine or tryptophan. Because the CDR3's place on the DNA is in doubt, the DNA is left out and the CDR3 is given as listed by TCRdb. The chain couples TRBV5-5 to TRBJ2-3; the table's D call TRBD2 went unverified against the DNA. From its first to its last residue, the CDR3 has 15 amino acids. The germline CDR1 and CDR2 sequences are SGHKS and YYEKEE (reference sequence). The CDR3 protein is CASSLVVGGGFGPEI.

This chain joins TRBV10-1 and TRBJ2-2; the match to TRBD2 covers 16 bases. J lost 0 bases, V lost 6 bases, and 7 bases had no gene match. CDR1 WNHNN and CDR2 SYGVQD come from the germline V gene (reference sequence). The CDR3 contains 19 residues. The CDR3 DNA reads TGCGCCAGCAGCGTGGGACTAGCGGGAGGGCCCCCGAACACCGGGGAGCTGTTTTTT. It specifies CASSVGLAGGPPNTGELFF.

The chain carries TRBV28 and TRBJ1-2; D unclear. Trimming pared 6 bases from V and 5 bases from J, leaving 10 bases between. Germline-derived CDR1 and CDR2 are MDHEN and SYDVKM. This CDR3 has 12 residues. CDR3 amino acids: CASSYTEYGYTF. CDR3 DNA sequence: TGTGCCAGCAGCTATACAGAATATGGCTACACCTTC.

The chain is built from TRBV12-2 and TRBJ2-1. TRBV12-2 is marked as a pseudogene. The CDR3 sequence is 16 residues long. The DNA of the CDR3 is TGTGCAAGTCGCTTAGCGGGGGAGTACGCAGACAATGAGCAGTTCTTC. This sequence encodes CASRLAGEYADNEQFF.

This chain connects TRBV28 to TRBJ1-2; perhaps TRBD1 as D (5 bases). CDR1 MDHEN and CDR2 SYDVKM come from the germline V gene. The CDR3 is 15 amino acids. V was shortened by 8 bases and J by 4 bases, with 20 bases between the two germline ends. The CDR3 nucleotides are TGTGCCAGCTGGGGGGTCTCCCGCCGGGGCTATGGCTACACCTTC. Translated: CASWGVSRRGYGYTF.

The chain links TRBV29-1 to TRBJ2-7; no firm D call. Trimming shortened V by 8 bases and J by 2 bases, and 13 bases separated the two germline ends. Germline V gene data show CDR1 as SQVTM and CDR2 as ANQGSEA. CDR3 length equals 12 residues. The CDR3 nucleotides are TGCAGCACCTGGACCGAACCCTACGAGCAGTACTTC. Translated, it gives CSTWTEPYEQYF.

This sequence joins TRBV11-2 and TRBJ2-1; tentatively, D is TRBD2 (6 bases). The V gene lost 1 base and the J gene lost 1 base, with 8 bases spanning the gap. The V gene's germline CDR1 is SGHAT and CDR2 FQNNGV. The CDR3 has 15 residues. The CDR3 DNA reads TGTGCCAGCAGCTTAGTAGCGGATTCCTACAATGAGCAGTTCTTC. Translation gives CASSLVADSYNEQFF. Complete variable domain (other parts from reference TRBV11-2 and TRBJ2-1): EAGVAQSPRYKIIEKRQSVAFWCNPISGHATLYWYQQILGQGPKLLIQFQNNGVVDDSQLPKDRFSAERLKGVDSTLKIQPAKLEDSAVYLCASSLVADSYNEQFFGPGTRLTVL.

The J gene is TRBJ1-4, the V gene TRBV6-5; D unresolved. Deletions cut 2 bases from V and 5 bases from J, with 12 bases between. Germline CDR1 MNHEY, CDR2 SVGAGI. The CDR3 length is 15 residues. CDR3 residues: CASSYPGKANEKLFF. CDR3 nucleotide sequence: TGTGCCAGCAGTTACCCGGGAAAAGCCAATGAAAAACTGTTTTTT.

The CDR3 DNA follows: TGCGCCAGCAGCAGAGCTACGGGGGCCTACGAGCAGTACTTC. This sequence encodes CASSRATGAYEQYF. The V call is TRBV5-1, the J call TRBJ2-7; a weak D match, TRBD2 (6 bases). V lost 4 bases and J lost 2, with 13 bases in between. The CDR3 runs 14 residues. Germline V gene lookup returns CDR1 SGHRS and CDR2 YFSETQ.

The V gene is TRBV5-1, the J gene TRBJ2-7; D unresolved. The V gene lost 0 bases and the J gene lost 5 bases, with 12 bases spanning the gap. The CDR3 extends over 14 amino acids. Per the germline V gene, CDR1 is SGHRS and CDR2 is YFSETQ. The CDR3 DNA is TGCGCCAGCAGCTTGGGCCGGGCACCGGACGAGCAGTACTTC. Translating gives CASSLGRAPDEQYF. Full variable domain (remainder filled in from reference TRBV5-1 and TRBJ2-7): KAGVTQTPRYLIKTRGQQVTLSCSPISGHRSVSWYQQTPGQGLQFLFEYFSETQRNKGNFPGRFSGRQFSNSRSEMNVSTLELGDSALYLCASSLGRAPDEQYFGPGTRLTVT.

This clone was seen a handful of times. The V call is TRBV18, the J call TRBJ2-7; no clear D. The CDR3 covers 12 residues. CDR1 KGHSH and CDR2 LQKENI come from the germline V gene. V lost 2 bases and J 3 bases, leaving 5 bases between the germline ends. The CDR3 here is CASSPLDYEQYF. The CDR3 nucleotides read TGTGCCAGCTCACCATTAGACTACGAGCAGTACTTC.

The chain couples TRBV5-4 to TRBJ1-4, with TRBD1 matching over 7 bases. V shed 4 bases and J 0 bases; nucleotides not matched to a gene: 6. CDR3 length: 16 amino acids. Germline V gene lookup returns CDR1 SGHNT and CDR2 YYREEE (reference sequence). The CDR3 region has the DNA TGTGCCAGCAGCCGGACGGGACAGTCAACTAATGAAAAACTGTTTTTT. It encodes CASSRTGQSTNEKLFF.

This clone has a single count. The chain uses TRBV4-1 and TRBJ2-1, with D maybe TRBD1 (6 bases). Germline loops: CDR1 MGHRA, CDR2 YSYEKL. Trimming pared 3 bases from V and 11 bases from J, leaving 11 bases between. This CDR3 region has 12 residues. CDR3 coding DNA: TGCGCCAGCAGCCATATCCGGGACAAGCAGTTCTTC. Translating it yields CASSHIRDKQFF.

This rearrangement joins TRBV7-9 to TRBJ2-1; possible D gene TRBD2, 6 bases. Trimming shortened V by 3 bases and J by 7 bases, and 22 bases separated the two germline ends. CDR1 is SEHNR, CDR2 FQNEAQ, per germline (reference sequence). CDR3 length: 17 residues. Here the CDR3 DNA reads TGTGCCAGCAGCTTCGCCAGAGGCGGGATGGTTCGGAATGAGCAGTTCTTC. Translated, it gives CASSFARGGMVRNEQFF.

This chain connects TRBV4-1 to TRBJ2-7; 11 positions agree with TRBD2. Germline V gene lookup returns CDR1 MGHRA and CDR2 YSYEKL. After removal of 4 bases from V and 3 bases from J, the junction contained 5 bases not matched to a gene. This CDR3 has 15 amino acids. The CDR3 sequence: CASSLGTSGNYEQYF. For the CDR3, the DNA is TGCGCCAGCAGCCTAGGGACTAGCGGAAACTACGAGCAGTACTTC.

The chain employs TRBV18 and TRBJ1-3; no reliable D call. Trimming shortened V by 9 bases and J by 0 bases, and 12 bases separated the two germline ends. The CDR3 contains 14 residues. The germline gives CDR1 KGHSH, CDR2 LQKENI. The CDR3 DNA sequence: TGTGCCAGTCACCAGAGTTCCTCTGGAAACACCATATATTTT. Translated: CASHQSSSGNTIYF.

The CDR3 nucleotides are TGTGCCATCAGTGAGAGGGAGGGGTCCTACGAGCAGTACTTC. Translated: CAISEREGSYEQYF. The V and J genes are TRBV10-3 and TRBJ2-7; 7 bases map to TRBD2. Germline V CDR1 and CDR2: ENHRY, SYGVKD. CDR3 length: 14 amino acids. V was pared by 2 bases and J by 1 base, with 2 bases of the junction left unmatched.

Notes on this clone: The same CDR3 can be traced to other DNA sequences in this sample. The V and J genes are TRBV7-6 and TRBJ2-7; D possibly corresponds to TRBD2 (6 bases). V shed 0 bases and J shed 1 base, with 7 bases lying between them. The CDR3 is made up of 14 amino acids. Germline values: CDR1 SGHVS, CDR2 FNYEAQ. CDR3 residues: CASSLARGSYEQYF. CDR3 coding DNA: TGTGCCAGCAGCTTAGCGCGGGGATCCTACGAGCAGTACTTC.

The DNA for the CDR3 is TGTGCTAGTGGCCACCCACCGGAGCAGTTCTTC. Encoded protein: CASGHPPEQFF. This sequence joins TRBV12-5 and TRBJ2-1, with D unclear. CDR1 and CDR2 from the germline V gene are LGHNT and FRNRAP. With 6 bases removed from V and 10 bases from J, the gap between germline ends came to 10 bases. The CDR3 sequence is 11 residues long.

The chain combines TRBV29-1 with TRBJ2-7; D is ambiguous. Germline V gives CDR1 SQVTM, CDR2 ANQGSEA. The CDR3 totals 11 residues. V lost 2 bases and J 2 bases, leaving 4 bases between the germline ends. CDR3 protein: CSVERAYEQYF. CDR3 DNA: TGCAGCGTTGAAAGAGCCTACGAGCAGTACTTC.

About this clone: The same CDR3 can be traced to other DNA sequences in this sample. V gene TRBV7-3 combines with J gene TRBJ2-2; D not resolved. The V end was cut by 5 bases, the J end by 1 base, with 8 bases between. The CDR3 runs to 14 residues. Germline V gene lookup returns CDR1 SGHTA and CDR2 FQGTGA. The CDR3 DNA reads as TGTGCCAGCAGCCCAACAAGGAACACCGGGGAGCTGTTTTTT. This sequence encodes CASSPTRNTGELFF. Together with reference TRBV7-3 and TRBJ2-2, the CDR3 gives the full variable domain: GAGVSQTPSNKVTEKGKYVELRCDPISGHTALYWYRQSLGQGPEFLIYFQGTGAADDSGLPNDRFFAVRPEGSVSTLKIQRTERGDSAVYLCASSPTRNTGELFFGEGSRLTVL.

The chain combines TRBV19 with TRBJ1-2; D might be TRBD1 (5 bases). The ends were cut back, 6 bases at V and 7 bases at J, with 12 bases in the middle. This CDR3 is built from 12 residues. Per germline, CDR1 LNHDA and CDR2 SQIVND (reference sequence). The CDR3 sequence: CASSRQTAGYTF. CDR3 DNA: TGTGCCAGTAGCAGACAGACGGCTGGCTACACCTTC.

In the case of this clone: Other DNA sequences from this sample encode an identical CDR3 as well. The gene calls are TRBV7-2 and TRBJ1-5; D gene ambiguous. CDR1 SGHTA and CDR2 FQGNSA come from the germline V gene. Trimming left V 5 bases short and J 0 bases short, with 5 bases between. The CDR3 loop spans 13 amino acids. The CDR3 sequence is CASSPYSNQPQHF. The CDR3 bases are TGTGCCAGCAGCCCCTATAGCAATCAGCCCCAGCATTTT.

The chain recombines TRBV6-5 with TRBJ2-3; D perhaps matches TRBD2 (5 bases). In germline, CDR1 is MNHEY, CDR2 SVGAGI. CDR3 length equals 12 residues. V lost 6 bases to trimming and J lost 6 bases, with 10 bases between them. The CDR3 is CASRRADDTQYF. The CDR3, as DNA: TGTGCCAGCAGGAGGGCGGACGATACGCAGTATTTT.